This TCR beta chain was sequenced for a study of beta chain features in type 1 diabetes (dated by TCRdb to 2017 to 2018). Notes on the research overall: Patients and healthy donors did not differ in mean age, gender distribution, total cell number or subset yield. Naive and central memory subsets were obtained from all 30 or so donors, but regulatory and stem cell-like memory subsets were isolated from only 8 patients and roughly eight healthy donors. In the study, recently diagnosed type 1 diabetes patients and matched healthy donors were compared on the TCRB repertoires of their sorted circulating CD4+ T cell subsets. A total of about 99,000,000 sorted cells were examined across all samples, and RNA yield correlated strongly with the number of cells per subset. General conclusions and limits of the study: PCR might favor shorter templates, but patient and control samples were amplified and corrected together, so any skew would affect both groups equally. Fewer insertions and more nucleotide deletions at VDJ recombination sites were observed in patients with type 1 diabetes, implying thymic rearrangement abnormalities. Naive, central memory and regulatory TCRB repertoires appeared to be more similar among patients than among healthy donors. Because cDNA rather than genomic DNA was sequenced, highly expressing activated cells could have been over-represented, although no difference in activation and CD3 levels was found between groups. Because the HLA sub-analyses included only small numbers of individuals, any influence of HLA type on TCRB rearrangement was left unresolved. Type 1 diabetes patients showed a moderate but significant shortening of TCRB CDR3 length in all four CD4+ subsets.

The CDR3 holds 15 amino acids from the cysteine to the phenylalanine. The read is trimmed to its CDR3 DNA, 45 bases read in frame from base 1. V was cut back by 5 bases and J by 8 bases, leaving a gap of 18 bases between them. Taken from the germline V gene, the CDR1 and CDR2 loops are SGHVS and FQNEAQ. Each donor gave one peripheral blood draw, around 0.12 L on average, collected into heparinised tubes. A BD FACSAria II was used to sort naive, central memory, regulatory and stem cell-like memory CD4+ T cells with a panel that included CD45RO, CCR7, CD25, CD127, CD95 and CD27. Purity was above 98% for every sorted population. PBMCs were isolated right away by Lymphoprep density gradient centrifugation and were stained directly, without culture. So that batch effects would be minimized, each experiment stained and sorted samples in pairs, pairing one healthy donor with one patient. This clone has more than one count but fewer than ten. Its antigen specificity is not known. No much larger clone is present one base from it, and per-base qualities are unavailable.

All of the isolated RNA was reverse transcribed with the High Capacity cDNA Reverse Transcription Kit, so expressed TCRB transcripts were sequenced. Deep immunoSEQ sequencing was performed on naive, central memory and regulatory T cell samples, with an average of roughly 3.6 million total reads per sample. Sorted cells were lysed in RLT buffer and RNA was extracted with DNase-treated RNeasy Micro or Mini kits, depending on cell number. Each cell subset was processed separately to prevent cross-contamination, with patient and healthy donor samples processed together. The immunoSEQ multiplex PCR was used to amplify TCRB sequences from cDNA, yielding 87-bp fragments that span the CDR3 region. Sequencing of the amplicons was done on the Illumina HiSeq platform. The authors' pipeline ran thus. Synthetic template baselines were used to correct PCR bias computationally, reads within Hamming distance 2 were collapsed, and singletons that could not be merged were discarded. By aligning reads against IMGT, V, D and J genes, CDR3 length, and insertions or deletions at six rearrangement sites were assigned. Within each subset, clonotype counts were normalized to sorted cell number, after which true diversity and Gini coefficients were computed with the tcR R package. The overlap coefficient, calculated on TCRB nucleotide sequences, was used to measure repertoire sharing. Held by TCRdb, this immuneACCESS table contains in-frame sequences only and omits some clones. Under half of the omission traces to an unresolved V gene where checked; the cause of the rest is unknown. Clone size and V and J calls were adopted from that table, with D and trimming inferred from the DNA. In this sample the table shows a few hundred thousand clones, about a tenth of which occur a single time. The leading ten clones occupy 1% to 1.5% of the sample.

This clonotype originated in a man between 18 and 29 years old in good health. The receptor chain draws on TRBV7-8 and TRBJ1-4; matching of 6 bases hints at TRBD1 as the D gene. Sequencing used central memory CD4+ T cells from blood. CDR3 region: CASSARAGGTEKLFF. The nucleotide sequence is given as TGTGCCAGCAGCGCCAGGGCGGGGGGCACGGAAAAACTGTTTTTT.